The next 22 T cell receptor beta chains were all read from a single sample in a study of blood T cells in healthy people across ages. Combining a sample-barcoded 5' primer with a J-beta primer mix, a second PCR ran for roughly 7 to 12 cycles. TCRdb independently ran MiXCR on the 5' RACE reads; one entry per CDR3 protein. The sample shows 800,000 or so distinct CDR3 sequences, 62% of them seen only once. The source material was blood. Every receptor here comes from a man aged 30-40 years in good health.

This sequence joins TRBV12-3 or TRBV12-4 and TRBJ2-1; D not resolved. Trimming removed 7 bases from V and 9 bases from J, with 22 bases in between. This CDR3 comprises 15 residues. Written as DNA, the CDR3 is TGTGCCAGCACCCTGTCCCTAGTAACCCTCACTGAGCAGTTCTTC. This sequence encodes CASTLSLVTLTEQFF.

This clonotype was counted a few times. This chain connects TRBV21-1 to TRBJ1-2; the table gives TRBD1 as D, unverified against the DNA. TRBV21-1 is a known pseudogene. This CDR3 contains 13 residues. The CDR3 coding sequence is TGTGCCAGCATTGGGGGAACTAACTATGGCTACACCTTC. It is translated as CASIGGTNYGYTF.

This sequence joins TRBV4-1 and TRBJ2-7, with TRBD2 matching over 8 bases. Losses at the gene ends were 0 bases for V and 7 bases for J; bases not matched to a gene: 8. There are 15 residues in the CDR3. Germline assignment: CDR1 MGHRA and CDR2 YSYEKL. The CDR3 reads CASSQEEAGAAEQYF. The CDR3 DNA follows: TGCGCCAGCAGCCAAGAAGAAGCGGGGGCCGCGGAGCAGTACTTC.

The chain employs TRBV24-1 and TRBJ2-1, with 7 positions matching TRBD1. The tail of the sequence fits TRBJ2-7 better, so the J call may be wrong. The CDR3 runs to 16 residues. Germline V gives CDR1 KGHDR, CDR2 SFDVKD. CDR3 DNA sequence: TGTGCCACCAGTGACCCGGGACAGCCCGGCGGCTACGAGCAGTACTTC. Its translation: CATSDPGQPGGYEQYF.

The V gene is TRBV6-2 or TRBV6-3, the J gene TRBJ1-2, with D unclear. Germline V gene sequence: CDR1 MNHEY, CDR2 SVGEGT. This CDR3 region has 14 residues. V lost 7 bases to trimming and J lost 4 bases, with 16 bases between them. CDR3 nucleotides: TGTGCCAGCACCGATGGACCTCGAGTCTATGGCTACACCTTC. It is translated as CASTDGPRVYGYTF.

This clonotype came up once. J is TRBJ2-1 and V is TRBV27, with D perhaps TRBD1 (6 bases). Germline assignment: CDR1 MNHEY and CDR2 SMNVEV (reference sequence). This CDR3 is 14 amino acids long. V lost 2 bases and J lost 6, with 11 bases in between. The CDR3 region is CASSLLARGNEQFF. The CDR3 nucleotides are TGTGCCAGCAGTTTACTCGCCAGGGGCAATGAGCAGTTCTTC.

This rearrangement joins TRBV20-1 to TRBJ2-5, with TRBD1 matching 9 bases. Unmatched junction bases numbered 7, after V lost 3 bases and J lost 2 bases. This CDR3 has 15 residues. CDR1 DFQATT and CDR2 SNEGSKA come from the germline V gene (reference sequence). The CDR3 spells CSASDVDRGQETQYF. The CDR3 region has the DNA TGCAGTGCTAGTGACGTGGACAGGGGACAAGAGACCCAGTACTTC.

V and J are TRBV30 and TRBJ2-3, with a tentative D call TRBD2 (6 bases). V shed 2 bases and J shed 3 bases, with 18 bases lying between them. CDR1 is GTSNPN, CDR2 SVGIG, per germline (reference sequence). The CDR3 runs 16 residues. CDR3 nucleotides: TGTGCCTGGAGTAACCTACCGGGCGGGGAAACAGATACGCAGTATTTT. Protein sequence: CAWSNLPGGETDTQYF.

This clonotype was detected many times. Here the CDR3 DNA reads TGTGCCAGCAGCCAAGACTACGAGCAGTACTTC. It encodes CASSQDYEQYF. This sequence joins TRBV3-1 and TRBJ2-7; D uncertain. The CDR3 spans 11 residues. V lost 0 bases, J lost 3 bases, and 0 bases lay in between. Germline CDR1 and CDR2: LGHDT and YNNKEL (reference sequence).

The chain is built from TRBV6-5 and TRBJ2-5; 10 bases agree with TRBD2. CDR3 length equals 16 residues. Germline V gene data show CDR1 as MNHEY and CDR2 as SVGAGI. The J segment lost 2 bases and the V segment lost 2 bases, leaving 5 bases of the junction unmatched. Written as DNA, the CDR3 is TGTGCCAGCAGTTACGGGCTGACTAGCGGGCAAGAGACCCAGTACTTC. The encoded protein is CASSYGLTSGQETQYF.

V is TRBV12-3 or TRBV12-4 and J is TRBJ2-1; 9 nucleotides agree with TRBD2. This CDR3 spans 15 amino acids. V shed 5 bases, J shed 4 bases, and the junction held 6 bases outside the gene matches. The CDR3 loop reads CASSNSGGLYNEQFF. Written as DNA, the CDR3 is TGTGCCAGCAGTAACAGCGGGGGGCTTTACAATGAGCAGTTCTTC.

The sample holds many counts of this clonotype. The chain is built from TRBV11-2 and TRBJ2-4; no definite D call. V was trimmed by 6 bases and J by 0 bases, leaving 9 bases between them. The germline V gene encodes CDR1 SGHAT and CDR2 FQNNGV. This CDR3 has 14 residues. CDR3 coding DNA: TGTGCCAGCAGTTTAAGCTTAGCCAAAAACATTCAGTACTTC. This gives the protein CASSLSLAKNIQYF.

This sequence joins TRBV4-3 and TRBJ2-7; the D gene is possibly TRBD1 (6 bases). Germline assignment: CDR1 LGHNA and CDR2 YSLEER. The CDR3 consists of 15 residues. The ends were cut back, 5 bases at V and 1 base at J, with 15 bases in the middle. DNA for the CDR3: TGCGCCAGCAGCACCGGGACACATTATTCCTACGAGCAGTACTTC. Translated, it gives CASSTGTHYSYEQYF.

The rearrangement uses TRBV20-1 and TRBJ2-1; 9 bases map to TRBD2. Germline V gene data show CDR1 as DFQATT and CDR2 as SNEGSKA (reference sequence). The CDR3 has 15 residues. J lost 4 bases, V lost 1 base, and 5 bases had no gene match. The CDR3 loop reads CSARVRAGGYNEQFF. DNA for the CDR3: TGCAGTGCTAGAGTACGGGCGGGAGGGTACAATGAGCAGTTCTTC.

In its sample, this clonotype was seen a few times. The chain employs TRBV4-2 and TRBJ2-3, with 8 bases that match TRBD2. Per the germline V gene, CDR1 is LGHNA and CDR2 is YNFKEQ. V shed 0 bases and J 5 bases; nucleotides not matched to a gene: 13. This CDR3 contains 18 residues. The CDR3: CASSQESVGLASVDTQYF. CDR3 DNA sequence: TGTGCCAGCAGCCAAGAGTCCGTTGGACTAGCTAGTGTAGATACGCAGTATTTT.

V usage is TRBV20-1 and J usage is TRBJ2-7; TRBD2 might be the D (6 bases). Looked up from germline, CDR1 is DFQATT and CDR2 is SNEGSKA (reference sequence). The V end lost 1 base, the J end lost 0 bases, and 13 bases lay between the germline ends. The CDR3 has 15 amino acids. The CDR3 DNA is TGCAGTGCTAGAGGAAATGGAGGGAGCTCCTACGAGCAGTACTTC. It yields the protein CSARGNGGSSYEQYF.

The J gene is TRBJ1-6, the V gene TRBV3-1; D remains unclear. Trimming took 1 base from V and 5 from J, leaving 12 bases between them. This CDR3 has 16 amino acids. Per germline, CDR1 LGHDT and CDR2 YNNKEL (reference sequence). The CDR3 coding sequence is TGTGCCAGCAGCCAAGGGTGGGGAGGGAATAATTCACCCCTCCACTTT. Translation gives CASSQGWGGNNSPLHF.

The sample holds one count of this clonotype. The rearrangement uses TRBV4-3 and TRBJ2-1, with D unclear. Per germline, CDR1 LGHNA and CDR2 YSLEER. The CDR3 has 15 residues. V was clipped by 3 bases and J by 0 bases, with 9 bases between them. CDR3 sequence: CASSHDVFSYNEQFF. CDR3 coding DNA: TGCGCCAGCAGCCATGACGTTTTCTCCTACAATGAGCAGTTCTTC.

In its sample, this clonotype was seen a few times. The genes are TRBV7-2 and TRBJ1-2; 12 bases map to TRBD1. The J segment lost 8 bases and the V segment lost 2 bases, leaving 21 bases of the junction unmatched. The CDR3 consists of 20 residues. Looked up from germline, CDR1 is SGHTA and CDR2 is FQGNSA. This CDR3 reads CASSLRMGTGGGGSISGYTF. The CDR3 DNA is TGTGCCAGCAGCTTAAGAATGGGGACAGGGGGCGGTGGGAGTATCAGCGGCTACACCTTC.

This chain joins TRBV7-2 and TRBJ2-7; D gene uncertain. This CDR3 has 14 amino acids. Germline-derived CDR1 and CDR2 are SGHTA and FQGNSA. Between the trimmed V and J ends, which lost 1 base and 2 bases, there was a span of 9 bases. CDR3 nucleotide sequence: TGTGCCAGCAGCTTAGGGTTCGCCCCCTACGAGCAGTACTTC. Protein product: CASSLGFAPYEQYF.

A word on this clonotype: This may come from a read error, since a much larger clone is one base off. For the CDR3, the DNA is TGTGCCAGCAGTAAAACAGACTCTGGGGCCAACGCCCTGACTTTC. Translation: CASSKTDSGANALTF. The V and J genes are TRBV6-6 and TRBJ2-6, with a weak D call TRBD1 (5 bases). Germline V lookup: CDR1 MNHNY, CDR2 SVGAGI (reference sequence). The CDR3 has 15 amino acids.

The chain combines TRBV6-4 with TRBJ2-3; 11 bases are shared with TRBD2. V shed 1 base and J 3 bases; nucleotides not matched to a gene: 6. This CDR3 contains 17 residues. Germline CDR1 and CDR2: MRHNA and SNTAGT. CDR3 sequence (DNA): TGTGCCAGCAGTGACTTTTATAGCGGGGGGGTAACAGATACGCAGTATTTT. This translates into CASSDFYSGGVTDTQYF.